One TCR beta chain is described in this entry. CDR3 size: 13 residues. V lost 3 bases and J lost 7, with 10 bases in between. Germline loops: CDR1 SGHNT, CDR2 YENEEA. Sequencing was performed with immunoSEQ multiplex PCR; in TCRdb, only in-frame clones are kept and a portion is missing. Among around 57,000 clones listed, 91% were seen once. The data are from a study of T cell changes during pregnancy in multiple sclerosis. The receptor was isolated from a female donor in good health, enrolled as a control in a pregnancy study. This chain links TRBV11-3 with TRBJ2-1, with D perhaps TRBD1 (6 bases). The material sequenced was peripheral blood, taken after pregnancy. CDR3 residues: CASSLTGKNEQFF. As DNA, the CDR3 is TGTGCCAGCAGCTTGACAGGAAAGAATGAGCAGTTCTTC.